The entry below describes one T cell receptor (beta chain). Measured with immunoSEQ multiplex PCR; TCRdb has only the in-frame clones, and not every one. The sample lists 8,500 to 10,000 clones, roughly 89% seen once, with over 30% in the top ten. The sample belongs to a study of blood T cell dynamics during melanoma immunotherapy. The CDR3 contains 13 residues. Per the germline V gene, CDR1 is MNHNS and CDR2 is SASEGT. Trimming stripped 9 bases from V and 6 bases from J, with 12 bases between. Indicated time point: pre-treatment baseline. Response was assessed by RECIST 1.1 at 12 weeks, except a couple of rapid progressors.

This receptor was obtained from a human donor with melanoma. Sequencing was performed on blood, taken from a patient treated with checkpoint blockade. This sequence joins TRBV6-1 and TRBJ1-6; a possible D gene is TRBD1 (6 bases). The CDR3 bases are TGTGCCAGTTGGGAACAGGGTAATTCACCCCTCCACTTT. It encodes CASWEQGNSPLHF.